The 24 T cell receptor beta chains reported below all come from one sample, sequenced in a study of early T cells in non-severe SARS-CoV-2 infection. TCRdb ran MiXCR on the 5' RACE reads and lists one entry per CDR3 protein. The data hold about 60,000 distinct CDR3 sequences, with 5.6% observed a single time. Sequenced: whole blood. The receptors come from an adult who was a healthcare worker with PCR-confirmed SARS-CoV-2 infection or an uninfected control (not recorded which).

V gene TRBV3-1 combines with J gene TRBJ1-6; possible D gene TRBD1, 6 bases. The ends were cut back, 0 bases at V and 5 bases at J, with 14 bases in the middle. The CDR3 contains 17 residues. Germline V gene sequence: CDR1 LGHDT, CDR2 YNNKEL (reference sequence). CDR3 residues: CASSQEGSGHHNSPLHF. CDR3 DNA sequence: TGTGCCAGCAGCCAAGAGGGGTCGGGACACCATAATTCACCCCTCCACTTT.

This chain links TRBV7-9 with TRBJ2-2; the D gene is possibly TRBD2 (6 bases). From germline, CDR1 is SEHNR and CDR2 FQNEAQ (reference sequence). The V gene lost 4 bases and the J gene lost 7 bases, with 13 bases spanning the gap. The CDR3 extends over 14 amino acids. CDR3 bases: TGTGCCAGCAGCTCGGCGGAGGGTTTCGGGGAGCTGTTTTTT. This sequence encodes CASSSAEGFGELFF.

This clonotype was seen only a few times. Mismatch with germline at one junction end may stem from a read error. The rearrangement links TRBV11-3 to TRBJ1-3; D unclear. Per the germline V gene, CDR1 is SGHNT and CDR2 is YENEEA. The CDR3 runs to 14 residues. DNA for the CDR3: TGTGCCAGCAGCTTGTCGAGCTCTGAAAACACCATATATTTT. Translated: CASSLSSSENTIYF.

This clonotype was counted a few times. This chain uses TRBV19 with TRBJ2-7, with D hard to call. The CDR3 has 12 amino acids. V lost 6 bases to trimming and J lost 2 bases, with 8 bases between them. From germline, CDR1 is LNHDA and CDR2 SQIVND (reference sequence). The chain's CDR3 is CASSMGTYEQYF. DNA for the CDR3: TGTGCCAGTAGCATGGGAACCTACGAGCAGTACTTC. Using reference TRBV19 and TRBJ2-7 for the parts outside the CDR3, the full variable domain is DGGITQSPKYLFRKEGQNVTLSCEQNLNHDAMYWYRQDPGQGLRLIYYSQIVNDFQKGDIAEGYSVSREKKESFPLTVTSAQKNPTAFYLCASSMGTYEQYFGPGTRLTVT.

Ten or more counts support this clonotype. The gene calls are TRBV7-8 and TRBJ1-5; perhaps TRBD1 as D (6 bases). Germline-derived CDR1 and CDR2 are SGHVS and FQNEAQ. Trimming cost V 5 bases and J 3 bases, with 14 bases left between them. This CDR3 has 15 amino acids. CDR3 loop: CASSPSGGPNQPQHF. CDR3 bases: TGTGCCAGCAGCCCCAGTGGGGGCCCCAATCAGCCCCAGCATTTT.

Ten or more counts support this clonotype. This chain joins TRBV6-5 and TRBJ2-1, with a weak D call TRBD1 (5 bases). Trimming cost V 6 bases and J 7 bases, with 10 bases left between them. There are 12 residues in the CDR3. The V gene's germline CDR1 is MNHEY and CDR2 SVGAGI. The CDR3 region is CASRKQGNEQFF. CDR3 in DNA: TGTGCCAGCAGGAAGCAGGGTAATGAGCAGTTCTTC.

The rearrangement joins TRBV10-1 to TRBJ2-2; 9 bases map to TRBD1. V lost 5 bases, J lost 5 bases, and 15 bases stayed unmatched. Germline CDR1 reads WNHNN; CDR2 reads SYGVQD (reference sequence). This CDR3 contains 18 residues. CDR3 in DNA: TGCGCCAGCAGTTCGGGACAGGGAATGGGGTCTCGGACCGGGGAGCTGTTTTTT. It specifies CASSSGQGMGSRTGELFF.

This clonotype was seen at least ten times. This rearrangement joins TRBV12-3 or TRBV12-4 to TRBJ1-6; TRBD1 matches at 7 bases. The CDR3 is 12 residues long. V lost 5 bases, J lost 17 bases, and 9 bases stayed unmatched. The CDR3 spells CASSQGRDSVHF. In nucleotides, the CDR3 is TGTGCCAGCAGTCAGGGAAGGGACAGCGTCCACTTT.

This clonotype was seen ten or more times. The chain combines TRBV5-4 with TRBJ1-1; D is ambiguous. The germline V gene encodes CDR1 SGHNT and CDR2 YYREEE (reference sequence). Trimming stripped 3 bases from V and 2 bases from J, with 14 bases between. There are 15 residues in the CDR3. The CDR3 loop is CASSSHLIHNTEAFF. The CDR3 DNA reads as TGTGCCAGCAGCTCGCATTTAATCCACAACACTGAAGCTTTCTTT.

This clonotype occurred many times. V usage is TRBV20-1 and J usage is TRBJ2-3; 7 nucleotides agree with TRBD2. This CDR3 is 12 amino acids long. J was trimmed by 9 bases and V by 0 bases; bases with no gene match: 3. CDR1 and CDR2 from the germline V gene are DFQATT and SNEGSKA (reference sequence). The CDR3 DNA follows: TGCAGTGCTAGAGAGACGGGAGGAACGCAGTATTTT. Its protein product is CSARETGGTQYF.

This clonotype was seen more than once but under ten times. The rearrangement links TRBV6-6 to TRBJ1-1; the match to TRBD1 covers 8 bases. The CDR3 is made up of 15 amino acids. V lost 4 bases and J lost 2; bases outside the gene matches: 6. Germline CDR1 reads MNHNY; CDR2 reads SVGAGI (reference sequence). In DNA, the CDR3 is TGTGCCAGCAGTTTCCGGACAGGGATTAACACTGAAGCTTTCTTT. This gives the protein CASSFRTGINTEAFF.

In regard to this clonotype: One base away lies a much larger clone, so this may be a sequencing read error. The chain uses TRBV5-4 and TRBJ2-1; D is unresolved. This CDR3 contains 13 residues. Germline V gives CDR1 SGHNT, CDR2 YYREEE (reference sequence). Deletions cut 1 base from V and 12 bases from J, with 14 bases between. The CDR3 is CASSLKSDYVQFF. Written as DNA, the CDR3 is TGTGCCAGCAGCTTGAAGTCAGATTATGTGCAGTTCTTC.

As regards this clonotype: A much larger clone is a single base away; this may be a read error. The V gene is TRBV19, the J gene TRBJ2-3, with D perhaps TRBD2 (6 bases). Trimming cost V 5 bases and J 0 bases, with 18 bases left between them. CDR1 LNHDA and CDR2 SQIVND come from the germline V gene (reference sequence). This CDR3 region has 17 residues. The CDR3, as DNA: TGTGCCAGTAGTCATGCCCCCCTAGCGCCGAGCACAGATACGCAGTATTTT. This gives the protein CASSHAPLAPSTDTQYF. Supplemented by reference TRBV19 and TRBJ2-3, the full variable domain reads DGGITQSPKYLFRKEGQNVTLSCEQNLNHDAMYWYRQDPGQGLRLIYYSQIVNDFQKGDIAEGYSVSREKKESFPLTVTSAQKNPTAFYLCASSHAPLAPSTDTQYFGPGTRLTVL.

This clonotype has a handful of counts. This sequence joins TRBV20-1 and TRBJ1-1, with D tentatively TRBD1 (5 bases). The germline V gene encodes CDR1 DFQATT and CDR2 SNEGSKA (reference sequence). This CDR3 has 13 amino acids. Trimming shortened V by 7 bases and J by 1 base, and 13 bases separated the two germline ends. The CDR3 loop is CSGIPRGNTEAFF. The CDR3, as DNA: TGCAGTGGGATACCTAGGGGGAACACTGAAGCTTTCTTT.

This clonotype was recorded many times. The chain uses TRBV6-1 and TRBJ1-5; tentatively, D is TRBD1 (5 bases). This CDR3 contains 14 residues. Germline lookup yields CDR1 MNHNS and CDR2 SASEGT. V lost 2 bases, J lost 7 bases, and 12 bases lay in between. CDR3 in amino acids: CASSERAGIQPQHF. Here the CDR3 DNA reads TGTGCCAGCAGTGAACGGGCAGGGATCCAGCCCCAGCATTTT.

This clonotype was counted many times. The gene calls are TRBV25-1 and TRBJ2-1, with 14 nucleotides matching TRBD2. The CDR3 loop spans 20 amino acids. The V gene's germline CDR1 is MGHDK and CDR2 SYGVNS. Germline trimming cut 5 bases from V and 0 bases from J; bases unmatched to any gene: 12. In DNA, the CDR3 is TGTGCCAGCAGTCCCCTCCCGGGACTAGCGGGAGACCTCTCCTACAATGAGCAGTTCTTC. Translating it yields CASSPLPGLAGDLSYNEQFF.

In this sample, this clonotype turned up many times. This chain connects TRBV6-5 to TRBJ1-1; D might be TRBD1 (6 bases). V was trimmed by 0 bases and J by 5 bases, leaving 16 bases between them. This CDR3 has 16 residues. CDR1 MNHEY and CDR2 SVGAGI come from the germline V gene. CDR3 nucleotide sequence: TGTGCCAGCAGTTACTCGCAGGGGAGGAGGCGGACTGAAGCTTTCTTT. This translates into CASSYSQGRRRTEAFF.

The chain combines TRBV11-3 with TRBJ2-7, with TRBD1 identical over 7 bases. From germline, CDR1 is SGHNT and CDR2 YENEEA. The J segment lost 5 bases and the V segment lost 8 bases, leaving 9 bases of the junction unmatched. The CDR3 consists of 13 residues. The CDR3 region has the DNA TGTGCCAGCTCGACAGAAGGGGGCCACGAGCAGTACTTC. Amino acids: CASSTEGGHEQYF.

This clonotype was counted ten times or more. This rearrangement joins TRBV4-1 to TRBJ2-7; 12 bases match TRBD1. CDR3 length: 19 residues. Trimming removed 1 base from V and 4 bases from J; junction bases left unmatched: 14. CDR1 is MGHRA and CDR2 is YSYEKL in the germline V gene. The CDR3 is CASSQALIAGQGASYEQYF. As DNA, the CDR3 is TGCGCCAGCAGCCAAGCATTAATCGCGGGACAGGGGGCATCGTACGAGCAGTACTTC.

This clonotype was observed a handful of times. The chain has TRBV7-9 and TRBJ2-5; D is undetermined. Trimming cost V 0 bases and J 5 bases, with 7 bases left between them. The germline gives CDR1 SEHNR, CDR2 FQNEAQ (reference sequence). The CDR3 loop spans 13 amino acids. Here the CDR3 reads CASSLAAAETQYF. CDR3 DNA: TGTGCCAGCAGCTTAGCGGCAGCCGAGACCCAGTACTTC.

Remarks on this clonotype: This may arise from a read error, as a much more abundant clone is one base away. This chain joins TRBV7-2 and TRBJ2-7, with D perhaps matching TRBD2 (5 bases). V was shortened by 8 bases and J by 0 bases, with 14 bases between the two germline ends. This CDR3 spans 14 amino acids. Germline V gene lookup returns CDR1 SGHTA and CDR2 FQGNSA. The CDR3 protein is CASGSDYFSYEQYF. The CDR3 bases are TGTGCCAGCGGCTCTGACTACTTCTCCTACGAGCAGTACTTC.

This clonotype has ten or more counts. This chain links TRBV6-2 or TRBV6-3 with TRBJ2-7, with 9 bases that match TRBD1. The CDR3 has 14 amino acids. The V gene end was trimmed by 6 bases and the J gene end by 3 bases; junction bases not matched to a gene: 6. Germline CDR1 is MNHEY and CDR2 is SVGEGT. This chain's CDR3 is CASRSGTGHYEQYF. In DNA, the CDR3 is TGTGCCAGCAGGTCCGGGACAGGGCACTACGAGCAGTACTTC.

Written as DNA, the CDR3 is TGTGCCAGCAGCCCAGGGGGCTCGAGCACAGATACGCAGTATTTT. This sequence encodes CASSPGGSSTDTQYF. The chain couples TRBV7-6 to TRBJ2-3; 8 nucleotides align to TRBD1. CDR1 and CDR2 (germline): SGHVS, FNYEAQ. Trimming removed 5 bases from V and 0 bases from J; junction bases left unmatched: 4. The CDR3 spans 15 residues.

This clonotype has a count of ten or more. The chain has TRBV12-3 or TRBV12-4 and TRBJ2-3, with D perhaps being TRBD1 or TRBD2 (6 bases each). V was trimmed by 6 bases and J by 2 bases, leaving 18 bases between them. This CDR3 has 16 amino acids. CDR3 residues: CASSQTGGLITDTQYF. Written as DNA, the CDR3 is TGTGCCAGCAGCCAAACCGGGGGCCTGATCACAGATACGCAGTATTTT.